One sample yielded the 10 T cell receptor beta chains listed below, sequenced in a study of cytomegalovirus exposure and HLA in healthy donors. The study ran its PCR with 60 Vbeta and 13 Jbeta primers. The assay was immunoSEQ multiplex PCR, and TCRdb's table has in-frame clones only and misses some. The sample yields 160,000 or so clones, about 80% seen once. The sequencing sample was made of PBMCs. Receptors originate from a man younger than 35 in good health and CMV-seropositive.

The V gene is TRBV19, the J gene TRBJ1-2; TRBD1 matches at 7 bases. The germline CDR1 and CDR2 sequences are LNHDA and SQIVND (reference sequence). The length of the CDR3 is 14 residues. J lost 5 bases, V lost 3 bases, and 6 bases had no gene match. CDR3 coding DNA: TGTGCCAGTAGTATCCGGGACAGACCTTATGGCTACACCTTC. The encoded protein is CASSIRDRPYGYTF.

The rearrangement links TRBV6-6 to TRBJ1-1; 9 nucleotides line up with TRBD1. J gave up 10 bases and V 4 bases, and 7 bases lay outside the gene matches. The CDR3 contains 13 residues. CDR1 MNHNY and CDR2 SVGAGI come from the germline V gene (reference sequence). The CDR3 here is CASSFGQGTGAFF. CDR3 sequence (DNA): TGTGCCAGCAGTTTTGGACAGGGGACGGGAGCTTTCTTT.

This chain links TRBV5-8 with TRBJ2-1, with 9 positions matching TRBD1. With V trimmed by 6 bases and J by 7 bases, 8 bases remained unmatched. The CDR3 runs to 14 residues. Looked up from germline, CDR1 is SGHTS and CDR2 is YDEGEE. CDR3 sequence (DNA): TGTGCCAGCATTGTACAGGGGGCGCGAAATGAGCAGTTCTTC. Protein sequence: CASIVQGARNEQFF.

The chain joins TRBV5-1 to TRBJ1-1; TRBD1 matches at 12 bases. This CDR3 spans 17 amino acids. J gave up 7 bases and V 6 bases, and 16 bases lay outside the gene matches. CDR1 and CDR2 from the germline V gene are SGHRS and YFSETQ. This CDR3 reads CASTPGTGGAGTGEAFF. CDR3 bases: TGCGCCAGCACCCCAGGGACAGGGGGCGCGGGTACGGGTGAAGCTTTCTTT.

V is TRBV10-3 and J is TRBJ1-3; TRBD1 agrees at 10 bases. The CDR3 is 15 residues long. The trim removed 9 bases at V and 2 bases at J, leaving 7 bases unmatched. Germline CDR1 ENHRY, CDR2 SYGVKD. The CDR3 coding sequence is TGTGCCATTTTTTCCGGGACAGGGGCTGGAAACACCATATATTTT. Protein: CAIFSGTGAGNTIYF.

The chain employs TRBV6-1 and TRBJ2-1; D remains ambiguous. Germline V lookup: CDR1 MNHNS, CDR2 SASEGT. Trimming took off 8 bases at V and 4 bases at J, with 12 bases between the two ends. The CDR3 contains 13 residues. The CDR3 DNA follows: TGTGCCAGCTTAACTCCAGGTTACAATGAGCAGTTCTTC. It codes for CASLTPGYNEQFF.

The CDR3 loop reads CATSRDGGRANTDTQYF. The CDR3 DNA sequence: TGTGCCACCAGCAGAGATGGTGGGAGGGCCAACACAGATACGCAGTATTTT. The J gene is TRBJ2-3, the V gene TRBV15, with 7 positions matching TRBD2. Germline lookup yields CDR1 LNHNV and CDR2 YYDKDF (reference sequence). The V and J ends lost 0 bases and 2 bases, in that order; junction bases with no gene match: 8. CDR3 size: 17 residues.

J is TRBJ2-3 and V is TRBV7-2; 9 bases agree with TRBD1. Germline V gene data show CDR1 as SGHTA and CDR2 as FQGNSA. V dropped 3 bases and J dropped 0; count of bases not matched to a gene: 13. CDR3 length: 19 residues. Written as DNA, the CDR3 is TGTGCCAGCAGCTTCATCCGGCCGACAGGGGGACCTAGCACAGATACGCAGTATTTT. Translating gives CASSFIRPTGGPSTDTQYF.

The chain recombines TRBV29-1 with TRBJ2-5; D is possibly TRBD1 (6 bases). The CDR3 is made up of 14 amino acids. Germline V lookup: CDR1 SQVTM, CDR2 ANQGSEA. With 6 bases removed from V and 4 bases from J, the gap between germline ends came to 18 bases. The CDR3 bases are TGCAGCGTCGTTTGGCTGGGGGCTGGAGAGACCCAGTACTTC. Its protein product is CSVVWLGAGETQYF.

A few counts support this clone. The chain recombines TRBV5-1 with TRBJ1-2, with 8 bases that match TRBD1. The germline V gene has CDR1 SGHRS and CDR2 YFSETQ. This CDR3 contains 14 residues. Trimming cost V 0 bases and J 4 bases; bases outside gene matches: 2. In DNA form, the CDR3 reads TGCGCCAGCAGCTTGGGGACAGGGACCTATGGCTACACCTTC. This translates into CASSLGTGTYGYTF.